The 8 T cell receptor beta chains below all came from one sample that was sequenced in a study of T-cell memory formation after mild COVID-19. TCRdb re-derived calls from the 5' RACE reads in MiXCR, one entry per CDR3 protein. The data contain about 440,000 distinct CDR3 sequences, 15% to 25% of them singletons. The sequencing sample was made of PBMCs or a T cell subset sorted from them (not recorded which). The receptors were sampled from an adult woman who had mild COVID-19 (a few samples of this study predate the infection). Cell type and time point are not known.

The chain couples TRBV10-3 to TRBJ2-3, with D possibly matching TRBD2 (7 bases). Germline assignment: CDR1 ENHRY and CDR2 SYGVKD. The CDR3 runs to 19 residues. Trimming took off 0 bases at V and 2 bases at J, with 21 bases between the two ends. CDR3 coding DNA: TGTGCCATCAGTGAGTCTCGGACTGCGGGGGCCCGCTCCACAGATACGCAGTATTTT. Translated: CAISESRTAGARSTDTQYF.

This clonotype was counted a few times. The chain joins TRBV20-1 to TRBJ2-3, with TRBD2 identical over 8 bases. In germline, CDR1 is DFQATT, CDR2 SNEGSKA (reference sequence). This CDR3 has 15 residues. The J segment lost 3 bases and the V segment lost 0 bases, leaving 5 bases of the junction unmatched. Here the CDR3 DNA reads TGCAGTGCTAGAGATATCGGCGGGGGGACAGATACGCAGTATTTT. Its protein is CSARDIGGGTDTQYF.

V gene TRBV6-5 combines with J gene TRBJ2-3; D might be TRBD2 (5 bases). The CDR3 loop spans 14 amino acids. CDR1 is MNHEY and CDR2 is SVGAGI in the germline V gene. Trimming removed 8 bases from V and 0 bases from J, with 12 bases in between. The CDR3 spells CASRRRLSTDTQYF. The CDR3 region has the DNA TGTGCCAGCCGGAGGAGGCTAAGCACAGATACGCAGTATTTT.

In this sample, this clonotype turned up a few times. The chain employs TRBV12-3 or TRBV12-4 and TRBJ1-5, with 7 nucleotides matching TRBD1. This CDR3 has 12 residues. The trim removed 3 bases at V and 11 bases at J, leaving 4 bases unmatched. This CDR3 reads CASSFRRGAQHF. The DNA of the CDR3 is TGTGCCAGCAGTTTCCGCAGGGGGGCCCAGCATTTT.

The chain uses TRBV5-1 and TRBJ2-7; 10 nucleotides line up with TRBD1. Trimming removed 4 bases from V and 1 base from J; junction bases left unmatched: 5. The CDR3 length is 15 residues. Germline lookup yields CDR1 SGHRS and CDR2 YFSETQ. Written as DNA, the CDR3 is TGCGCCAGCAGCATCGACAGGGGGCCTTCCTACGAGCAGTACTTC. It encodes CASSIDRGPSYEQYF.

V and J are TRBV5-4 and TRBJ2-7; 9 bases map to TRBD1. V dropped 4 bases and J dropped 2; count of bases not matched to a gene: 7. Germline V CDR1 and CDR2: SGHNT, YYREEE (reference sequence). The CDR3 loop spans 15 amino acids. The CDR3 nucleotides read TGTGCCAGCAGCCCGGGACAGGGAGGTGCCTACGAGCAGTACTTC. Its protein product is CASSPGQGGAYEQYF.

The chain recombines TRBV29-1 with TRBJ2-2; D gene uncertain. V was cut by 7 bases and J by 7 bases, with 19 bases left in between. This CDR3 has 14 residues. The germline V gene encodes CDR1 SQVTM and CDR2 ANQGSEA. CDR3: CSALLSIDGGELFF. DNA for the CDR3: TGCAGCGCACTACTTAGCATAGACGGCGGGGAGCTGTTTTTT.

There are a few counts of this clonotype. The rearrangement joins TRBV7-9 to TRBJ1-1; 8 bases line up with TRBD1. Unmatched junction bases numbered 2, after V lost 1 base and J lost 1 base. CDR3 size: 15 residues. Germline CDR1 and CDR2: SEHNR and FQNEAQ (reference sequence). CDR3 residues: CASSLVQGGNTEAFF. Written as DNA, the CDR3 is TGTGCCAGCAGCTTAGTACAGGGGGGGAACACTGAAGCTTTCTTT. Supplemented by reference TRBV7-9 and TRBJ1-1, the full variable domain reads DTGVSQNPRHKITKRGQNVTFRCDPISEHNRLYWYRQTLGQGPEFLTYFQNEAQLEKSRLLSDRFSAERPKGSFSTLEIQRTEQGDSAMYLCASSLVQGGNTEAFFGQGTRLTVV.